A selection of T cell receptor beta chains follows, all from one sample in a study of cytomegalovirus exposure and HLA in healthy donors. Sequencing was performed with immunoSEQ multiplex PCR; in TCRdb, only in-frame clones are kept and a portion is missing. The top ten clones hold 1% of a sample with under 200,000 clones, just under 80% of them seen once. Input material: PBMCs. All receptors derive from a woman between 45 and 65 years old in good health and CMV-seropositive. CDR3s include the opening cysteine and the closing phenylalanine or tryptophan. The D gene is left open where the match is weak. Rows give clone size only sometimes, using once, few, many, or a class for an expanded clone.

>16|TRBV4-2|-|TRBJ2-2|-
TGTGCCAGCAGCCAAGCAGGCGGGATCCTGGCCGGGGAGCTGTTTTTT
CASSQAGGILAGELFF
>14|TRBV7-9|-|TRBJ1-1|-
TGTGCCAGCAGCTTAGTCCAGGGTGGCACTGAAGCTTTCTTT
CASSLVQGGTEAFF
>12|TRBV7-2|-|TRBJ1-2|-
TGTGCCAGCAGCTTAGCCGGTTATGGCTACACCTTC
CASSLAGYGYTF
>13|TRBV30|-|TRBJ1-5|-
TGTGCCGTGGAGGGAGGGGCTAATCAGCCCCAGCATTTT
CAVEGGANQPQHF
>16|TRBV4-3|TRBD1|TRBJ1-2|-
TGCGCCAGCAGCCAACCGGCGGACAGGGGAGCGTCGGGCTACACCTTC
CASSQPADRGASGYTF
>14|TRBV5-4|TRBD1|TRBJ2-5|once
TGTGCCAGCAGCGAACCGACAGGGGGAGAGACCCAGTACTTC
CASSEPTGGETQYF
>15|TRBV19|TRBD1|TRBJ1-2|-
TGTGCCAGTAGTATAGGACAGGGATCTAACTATGGCTACACCTTC
CASSIGQGSNYGYTF
>14|TRBV9|TRBD2|TRBJ2-7|-
TGTGCCAGCAGCTTTAGCGGGAGTACCTACGAGCAGTACTTC
CASSFSGSTYEQYF
>16|TRBV18|-|TRBJ1-5|-
TGTGCCAGCTCACCCAACTCAGGGAATAGCAATCAGCCCCAGCATTTT
CASSPNSGNSNQPQHF
>15|TRBV7-2|TRBD1|TRBJ1-5|-
TGTGCCAGCAGCTCGCCCGGACAGGCTAATCAGCCCCAGCATTTT
CASSSPGQANQPQHF
>17|TRBV5-5|TRBD2|TRBJ2-5|-
TGTGCCAGCAGCCGGACTAGCGGGAGAGCTGGGCAGGAGACCCAGTACTTC
CASSRTSGRAGQETQYF
>16|TRBV10-3|TRBD2|TRBJ2-1|-
TGTGCCATCAGTGAGTCAGTAGCGGGGAGCCGCAATGAGCAGTTCTTC
CAISESVAGSRNEQFF
>14|TRBV7-2|-|TRBJ2-5|-
TGTGCCAGCAGCTCTTCTTGGGGGCGAGAGACCCAGTACTTC
CASSSSWGRETQYF
>15|TRBV5-1|-|TRBJ1-4|once
TGCGCCAGCAGCTTGGATACAGGGTTGAATGAAAAACTGTTTTTT
CASSLDTGLNEKLFF
>15|TRBV5-1|TRBD2|TRBJ2-1|-
TGCGCCAGCAGCTTGGAGGGACTAGCGGACAATGAGCAGTTCTTC
CASSLEGLADNEQFF
>15|TRBV27|TRBD2|TRBJ2-1|-
TGTGCCAGCAGTTTGGTTAGCGGGGGGCCCCACGAGCAGTTCTTC
CASSLVSGGPHEQFF
>15|TRBV12-5|TRBD2|TRBJ2-1|-
TGTGCTAGTGGTTTACACCTGGGAGGGATCAATGAGCAGTTCTTC
CASGLHLGGINEQFF
>14|TRBV15|TRBD1|TRBJ1-6|few
TGTGCCACCAGCAGGGACAGGGGGTATACACCCCTCCACTTT
CATSRDRGYTPLHF
>15|TRBV7-8|TRBD1|TRBJ1-4|-
TGTGCCAGCAGCGCCCAACAGGGGAGAGGTGAAAAACTGTTTTTT
CASSAQQGRGEKLFF
>15|TRBV11-1|-|TRBJ2-1|-
TGTGCCAGCAGCGGACAGCAAAGCCACTACAATGAGCAGTTCTTC
CASSGQQSHYNEQFF
>13|TRBV27|-|TRBJ2-7|-
TGTGCCAGCAGTTTATTTCGGGTTTCCGAGCAGTACTTC
CASSLFRVSEQYF
>14|TRBV19|TRBD1|TRBJ1-2|-
TGTGCCAGTACCCTCGGACAGGGGATCGATGGCTACACCTTC
CASTLGQGIDGYTF
>14|TRBV29-1|-|TRBJ1-2|-
TGCAGCGTAGAGCTGGGCGGGTTGGGTTACGGGTACACCTTC
CSVELGGLGYGYTF
>14|TRBV9|-|TRBJ1-5|-
TGTGCCAGCAGCGCCAAGGACTGGAATCAGCCCCAGCATTTT
CASSAKDWNQPQHF
>14|TRBV28|-|TRBJ1-1|-
TGTGCCAGCAGGTCCGGGACAATGAACACTGAAGCTTTCTTT
CASRSGTMNTEAFF
>15|TRBV6-6|TRBD1|TRBJ2-2|few
TGTGCCAGCAGACCGGGACAGGGAAGCGCCGGGGAGCTGTTTTTT
CASRPGQGSAGELFF
>12|TRBV7-2|-|TRBJ1-5|-
TGTGCCAGCAGCTTAGGCTTGGGAGCCCAGCATTTT
CASSLGLGAQHF
>18|TRBV9|TRBD1|TRBJ1-6|-
TGTGCCAGCAGCGTAAAACCATTGGGGGGACAGGGAGGGTCACCCCTCCACTTT
CASSVKPLGGQGGSPLHF
>14|TRBV28|-|TRBJ2-7|-
TGTGCCAGCAGTTTTCTTTCAGCGAGTTACGAGCAGTACTTC
CASSFLSASYEQYF
>13|TRBV6-5|-|TRBJ2-7|-
TGTGCCAGCAGCACCCCGGGGATCTACGAGCAGTACTTC
CASSTPGIYEQYF
>16|TRBV7-2|-|TRBJ1-6|-
TGTGCCAGCAGCGATCTGGGGGCAGGAGCAAATTCACCCCTCCACTTT
CASSDLGAGANSPLHF
>14|TRBV10-3|-|TRBJ1-3|once
TGTGCCATCAGCTCCCCGGTCGGTGGAAACACCATATATTTT
CAISSPVGGNTIYF